This TCR beta chain was identified during a study of response to subunit inactivated influenza vaccine. Turning to this clonotype: Its antigen is unidentified.

TCRdb re-derived calls from the RT-PCR reads in MiXCR, one entry per CDR3 protein. Seen here are hundreds of thousands of distinct CDR3 sequences, around 18% observed once, and the top ten hold 11%. General study points: The authors put forward the suggestion that each seasonal influenza vaccination may bring in only a limited number of new T cells.

Sequenced material: PBMCs from blood, taken about 5 days after vaccination. This clonotype originated in a man aged 45-65 years who received an inactivated influenza vaccine.

CDR3 sequence reads: CASSFRPSSYNSPLHF. The CDR3 DNA reads TGTGCCAGCAGCTTTCGCCCGAGCTCCTATAATTCACCCCTCCACTTT. The chain links TRBV5-6 to TRBJ1-6; no definite D call. Germline CDR1 SGHDT, CDR2 YYEEEE. The CDR3 has 16 amino acids. The V end was cut by 2 bases, the J end by 0 bases, with 9 bases between.